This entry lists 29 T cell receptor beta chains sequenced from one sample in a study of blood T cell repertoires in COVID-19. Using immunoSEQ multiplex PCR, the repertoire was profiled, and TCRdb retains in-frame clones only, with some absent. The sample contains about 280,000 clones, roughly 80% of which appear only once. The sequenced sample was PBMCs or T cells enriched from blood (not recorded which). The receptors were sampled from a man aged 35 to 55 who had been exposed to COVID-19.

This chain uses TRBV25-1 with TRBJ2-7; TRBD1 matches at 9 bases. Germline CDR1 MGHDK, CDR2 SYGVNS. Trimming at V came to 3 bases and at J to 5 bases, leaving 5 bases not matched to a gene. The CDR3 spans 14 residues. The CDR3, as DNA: TGTGCCAGCAGTGACCCGGGACAGGGCGACGAGCAGTACTTC. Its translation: CASSDPGQGDEQYF.

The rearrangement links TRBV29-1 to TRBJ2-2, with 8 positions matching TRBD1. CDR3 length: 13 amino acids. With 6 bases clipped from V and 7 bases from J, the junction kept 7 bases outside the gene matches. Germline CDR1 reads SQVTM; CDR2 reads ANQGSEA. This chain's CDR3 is CSVLQGVGGELFF. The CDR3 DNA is TGCAGCGTGTTACAGGGGGTCGGCGGGGAGCTGTTTTTT.

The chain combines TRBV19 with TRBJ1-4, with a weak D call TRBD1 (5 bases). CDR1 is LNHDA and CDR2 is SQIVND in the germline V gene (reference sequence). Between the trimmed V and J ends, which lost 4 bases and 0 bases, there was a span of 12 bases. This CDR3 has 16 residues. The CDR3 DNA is TGTGCCAGTAGTACACAGAGACAGTCAACTAATGAAAAACTGTTTTTT. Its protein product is CASSTQRQSTNEKLFF.

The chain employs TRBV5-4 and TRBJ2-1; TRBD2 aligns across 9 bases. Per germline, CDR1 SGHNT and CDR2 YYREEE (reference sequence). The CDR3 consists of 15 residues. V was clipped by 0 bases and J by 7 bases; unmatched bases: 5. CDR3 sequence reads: CASSLGLAEGNEQFF. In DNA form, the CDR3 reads TGTGCCAGCAGCTTGGGACTAGCGGAGGGTAATGAGCAGTTCTTC.

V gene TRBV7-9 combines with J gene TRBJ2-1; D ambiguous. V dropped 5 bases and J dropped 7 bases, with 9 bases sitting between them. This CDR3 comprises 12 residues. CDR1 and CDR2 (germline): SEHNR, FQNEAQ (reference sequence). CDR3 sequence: CASSPIGNEQFF. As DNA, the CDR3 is TGTGCCAGCAGCCCGATCGGGAATGAGCAGTTCTTC.

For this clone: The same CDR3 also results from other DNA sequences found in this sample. This CDR3 is CATSDGGQGSNEQFF. CDR3 coding DNA: TGTGCCACCAGTGATGGAGGACAGGGATCGAATGAGCAGTTCTTC. The rearrangement joins TRBV24-1 to TRBJ2-1, with 8 bases matching TRBD1. V gave up 3 bases and J gave up 7 bases; unmatched junction bases: 7. The CDR3 is made up of 15 amino acids. The germline V gene has CDR1 KGHDR and CDR2 SFDVKD.

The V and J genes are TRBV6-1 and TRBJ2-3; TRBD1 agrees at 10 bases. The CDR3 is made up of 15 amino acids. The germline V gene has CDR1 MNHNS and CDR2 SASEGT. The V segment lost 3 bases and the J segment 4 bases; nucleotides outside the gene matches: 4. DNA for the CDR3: TGTGCCAGCAGTGACCGGGACAGGGGATCAGATACGCAGTATTTT. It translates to CASSDRDRGSDTQYF.

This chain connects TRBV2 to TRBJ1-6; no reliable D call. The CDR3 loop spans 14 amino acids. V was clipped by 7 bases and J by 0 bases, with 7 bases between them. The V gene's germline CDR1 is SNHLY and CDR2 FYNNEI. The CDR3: CASKTGSYNSPLHF. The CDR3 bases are TGTGCCAGCAAAACGGGCTCCTATAATTCACCCCTCCACTTT.

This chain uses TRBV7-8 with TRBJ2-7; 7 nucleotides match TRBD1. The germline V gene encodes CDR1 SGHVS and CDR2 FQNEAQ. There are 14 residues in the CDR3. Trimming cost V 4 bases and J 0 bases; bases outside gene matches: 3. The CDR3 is CASSWDRYSYEQYF. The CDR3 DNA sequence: TGTGCCAGCAGCTGGGACAGATACTCCTACGAGCAGTACTTC. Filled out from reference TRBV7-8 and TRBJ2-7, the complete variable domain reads GAGVSQSPRYKVAKRGQDVALRCDPISGHVSLFWYQQALGQGPEFLTYFQNEAQLDKSGLPSDRFFAERPEGSVSTLKIQRTQQEDSAVYLCASSWDRYSYEQYFGPGTRLTVT.

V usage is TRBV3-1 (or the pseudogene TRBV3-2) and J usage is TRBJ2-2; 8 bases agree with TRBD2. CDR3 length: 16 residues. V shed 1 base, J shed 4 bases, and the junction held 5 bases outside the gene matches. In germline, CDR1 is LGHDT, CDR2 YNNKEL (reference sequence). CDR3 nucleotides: TGTGCCAGCAGCCAAGCGGGAGGGCGGATCACCGGGGAGCTGTTTTTT. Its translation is CASSQAGGRITGELFF.

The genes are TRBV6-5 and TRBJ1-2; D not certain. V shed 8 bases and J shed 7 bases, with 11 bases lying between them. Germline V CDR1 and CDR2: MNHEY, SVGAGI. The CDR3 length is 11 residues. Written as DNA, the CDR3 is TGTGCCAGCTGGGGAGGGAGTGGCTACACCTTC. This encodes CASWGGSGYTF.

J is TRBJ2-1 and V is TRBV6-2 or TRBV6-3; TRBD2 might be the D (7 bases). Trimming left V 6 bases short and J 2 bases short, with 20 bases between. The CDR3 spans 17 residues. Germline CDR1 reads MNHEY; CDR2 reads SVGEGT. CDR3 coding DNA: TGTGCCAGCAGCCGAGTGCCGGGGGGCCGGACCTACAATGAGCAGTTCTTC. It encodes CASSRVPGGRTYNEQFF.

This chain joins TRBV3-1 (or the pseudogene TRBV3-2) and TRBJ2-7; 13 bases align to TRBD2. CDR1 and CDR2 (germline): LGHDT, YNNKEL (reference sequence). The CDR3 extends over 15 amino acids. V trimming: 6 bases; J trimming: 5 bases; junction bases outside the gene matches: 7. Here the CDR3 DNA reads TGTGCCAGCAGACCCGGGACTAGCGGGACCGACGAGCAGTACTTC. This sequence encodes CASRPGTSGTDEQYF.

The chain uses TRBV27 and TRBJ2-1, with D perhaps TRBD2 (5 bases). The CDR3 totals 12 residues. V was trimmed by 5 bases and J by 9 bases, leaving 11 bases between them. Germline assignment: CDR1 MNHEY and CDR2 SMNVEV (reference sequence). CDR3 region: CASSRLGSEQFF. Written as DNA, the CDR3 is TGTGCCAGCAGTCGTTTGGGGAGTGAGCAGTTCTTC.

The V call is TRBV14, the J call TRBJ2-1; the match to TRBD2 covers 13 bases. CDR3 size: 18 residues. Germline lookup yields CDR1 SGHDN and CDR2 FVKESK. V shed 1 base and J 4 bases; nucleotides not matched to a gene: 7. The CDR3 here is CASSQVPLAGGPYNEQFF. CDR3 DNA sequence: TGTGCCAGCAGCCAAGTCCCACTAGCGGGAGGGCCTTACAATGAGCAGTTCTTC.

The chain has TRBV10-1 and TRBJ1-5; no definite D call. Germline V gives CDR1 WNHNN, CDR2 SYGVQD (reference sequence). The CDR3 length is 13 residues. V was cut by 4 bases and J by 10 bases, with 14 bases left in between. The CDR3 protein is CASSAQTWSPQHF. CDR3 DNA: TGCGCCAGCAGTGCCCAGACTTGGTCTCCCCAGCATTTT.

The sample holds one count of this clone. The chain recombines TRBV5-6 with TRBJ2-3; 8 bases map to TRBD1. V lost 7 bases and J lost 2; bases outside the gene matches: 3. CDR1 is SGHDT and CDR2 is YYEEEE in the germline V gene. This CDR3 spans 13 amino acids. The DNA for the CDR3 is TGTGCCAGCGGGACAGGCCCCACAGATACGCAGTATTTT. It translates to CASGTGPTDTQYF.

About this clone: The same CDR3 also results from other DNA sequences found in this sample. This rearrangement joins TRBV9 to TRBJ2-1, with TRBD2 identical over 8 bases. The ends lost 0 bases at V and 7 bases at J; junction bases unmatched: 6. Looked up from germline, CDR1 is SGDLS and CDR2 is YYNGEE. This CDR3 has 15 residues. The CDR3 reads CASSVEGTRGNEQFF. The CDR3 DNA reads TGTGCCAGCAGCGTAGAAGGGACTAGGGGAAATGAGCAGTTCTTC.

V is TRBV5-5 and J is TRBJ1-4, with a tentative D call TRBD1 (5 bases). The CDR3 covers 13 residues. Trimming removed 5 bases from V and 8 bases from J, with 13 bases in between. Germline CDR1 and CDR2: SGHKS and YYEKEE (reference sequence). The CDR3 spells CASRRRGAEKLFF. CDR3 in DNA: TGTGCCAGCAGGAGAAGGGGTGCAGAAAAACTGTTTTTT.

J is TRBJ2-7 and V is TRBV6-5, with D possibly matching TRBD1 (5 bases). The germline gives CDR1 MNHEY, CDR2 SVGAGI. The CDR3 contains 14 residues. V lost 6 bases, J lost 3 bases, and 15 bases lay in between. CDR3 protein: CASRNLDTNYEQYF. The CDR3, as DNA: TGTGCCAGCAGGAACCTGGACACCAACTACGAGCAGTACTTC.

The CDR3: CASSLKDLWGSVQYF. The CDR3 coding sequence is TGTGCCAGCAGTTTGAAAGACCTCTGGGGCTCTGTGCAGTACTTC. The chain joins TRBV27 to TRBJ2-7, with a tentative D call TRBD1 (5 bases). The CDR3 length is 15 residues. V lost 3 bases and J lost 9, with 21 bases in between. CDR1 and CDR2 from the germline V gene are MNHEY and SMNVEV (reference sequence).

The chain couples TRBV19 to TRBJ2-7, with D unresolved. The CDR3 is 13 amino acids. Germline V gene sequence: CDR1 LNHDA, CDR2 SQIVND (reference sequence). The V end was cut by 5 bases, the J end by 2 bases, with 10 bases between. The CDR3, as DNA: TGTGCCAGTAGTTACAGATCAACCTACGAGCAGTACTTC. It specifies CASSYRSTYEQYF.

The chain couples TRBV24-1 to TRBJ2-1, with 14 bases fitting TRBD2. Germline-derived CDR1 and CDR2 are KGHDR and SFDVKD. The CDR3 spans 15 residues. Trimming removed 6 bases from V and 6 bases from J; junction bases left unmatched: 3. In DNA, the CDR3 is TGTGCCACCAGTCCAGGGACTAGCGGGAGCAATGAGCAGTTCTTC. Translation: CATSPGTSGSNEQFF.

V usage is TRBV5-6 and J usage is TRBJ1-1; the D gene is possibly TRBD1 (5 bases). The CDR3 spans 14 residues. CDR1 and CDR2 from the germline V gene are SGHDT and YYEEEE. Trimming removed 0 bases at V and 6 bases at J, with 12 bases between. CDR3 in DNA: TGTGCCAGCAGCTTGGGGCGGCTCAGGGCTGAAGCTTTCTTT. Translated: CASSLGRLRAEAFF.

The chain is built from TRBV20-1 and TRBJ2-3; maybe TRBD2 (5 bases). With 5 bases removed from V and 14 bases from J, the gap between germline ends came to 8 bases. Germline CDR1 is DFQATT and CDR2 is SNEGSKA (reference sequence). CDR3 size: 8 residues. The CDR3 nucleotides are TGCAGTGCTCAAGGAGGGTATTTT. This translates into CSAQGGYF.

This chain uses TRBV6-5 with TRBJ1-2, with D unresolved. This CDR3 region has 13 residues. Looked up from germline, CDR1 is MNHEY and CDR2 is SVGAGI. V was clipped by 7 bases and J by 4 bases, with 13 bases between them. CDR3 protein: CASTRENGYGYTF. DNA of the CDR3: TGTGCCAGCACAAGGGAGAACGGCTATGGCTACACCTTC.

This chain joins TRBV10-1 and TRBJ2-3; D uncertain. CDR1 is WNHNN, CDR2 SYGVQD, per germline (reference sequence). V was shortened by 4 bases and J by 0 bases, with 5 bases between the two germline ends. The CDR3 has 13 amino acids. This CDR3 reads CASSGTSTDTQYF. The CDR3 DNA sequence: TGCGCCAGCAGTGGTACTAGCACAGATACGCAGTATTTT.

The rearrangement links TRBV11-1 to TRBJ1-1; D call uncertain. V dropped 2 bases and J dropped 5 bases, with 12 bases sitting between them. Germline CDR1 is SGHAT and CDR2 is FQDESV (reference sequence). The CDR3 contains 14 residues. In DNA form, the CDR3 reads TGTGCCAGCAGCTTAAGAGGCTCTGGGACTGAAGCTTTCTTT. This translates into CASSLRGSGTEAFF.

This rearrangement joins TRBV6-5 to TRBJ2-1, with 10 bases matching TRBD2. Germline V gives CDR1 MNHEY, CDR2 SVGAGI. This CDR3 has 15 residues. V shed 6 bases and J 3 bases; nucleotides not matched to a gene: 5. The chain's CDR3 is CASRVGTSVYNEQFF. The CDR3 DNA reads TGTGCCAGCAGAGTGGGGACTAGCGTCTACAATGAGCAGTTCTTC.